One T cell receptor (beta chain) is described in this entry. The data are from a study of blood T cell repertoires in COVID-19. About the study: Material from acute and convalescent COVID-19 was sourced from the United States, Italy and Spain. The cDNA or gDNA used as material had been derived from T cells, B-cell-depleted T cells, or PBMCs.

Clinical history reported by participants formed the basis on which cohorts were assigned. In germline, CDR1 is SGHTS, CDR2 YDEGEE. This CDR3 is 16 amino acids long. V gave up 2 bases and J gave up 2 bases; unmatched junction bases: 3. Original methodology: Nucleated cell counts were estimated from reference gene primer amplification. Repertoires were generated with immunoSEQ multiplex PCR, while TCRdb's copy carries only in-frame clones and drops some. The V and J calls and clone size are taken from that table; D and trimming were inferred from the DNA. The repertoire holds more than 350,000 clones, 70% to 90% seen once, with approximately 1.5% in the top ten.

Sequences were obtained from PBMCs or T cells enriched from blood (not recorded which). The clonotype was recovered from a woman younger than 35 who had been exposed to COVID-19. This chain links TRBV5-8 with TRBJ2-7, with TRBD2 identical over 14 bases. The CDR3 DNA reads TGTGCCAGCAGCTTTGGGACTAGCGGGGGTACCTACGAGCAGTACTTC. It yields the protein CASSFGTSGGTYEQYF. Using reference TRBV5-8 and TRBJ2-7 for the parts outside the CDR3, the full variable domain is EAGVTQSPTHLIKTRGQQATLRCSPISGHTSVYWYQQALGLGLQFLLWYDEGEERNRGNFPPRFSGRQFPNYSSELNVNALELEDSALYLCASSFGTSGGTYEQYFGPGTRLTVT.